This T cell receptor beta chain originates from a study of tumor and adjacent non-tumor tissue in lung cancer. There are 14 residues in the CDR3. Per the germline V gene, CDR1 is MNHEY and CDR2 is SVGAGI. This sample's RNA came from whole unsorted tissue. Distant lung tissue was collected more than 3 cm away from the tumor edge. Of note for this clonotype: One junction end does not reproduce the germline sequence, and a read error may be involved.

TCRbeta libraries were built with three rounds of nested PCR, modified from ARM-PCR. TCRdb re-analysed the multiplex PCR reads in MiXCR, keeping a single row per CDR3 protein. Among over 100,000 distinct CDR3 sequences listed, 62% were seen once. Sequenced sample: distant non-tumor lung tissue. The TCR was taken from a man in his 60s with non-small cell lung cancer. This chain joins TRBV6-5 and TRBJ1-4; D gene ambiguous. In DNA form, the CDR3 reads TGTGTCAGCAGCCGGACGGGTCTTGCTGAAAAACTGTTTTTT. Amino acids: CVSSRTGLAEKLFF.